These 30 T cell receptor beta chains came from one sample sequenced in a study of monozygotic twins with cystic fibrosis. This table comes from immunoSEQ multiplex PCR, and its TCRdb copy is limited to in-frame clones, with some not included. The table records 14,000 or so clones, around 91% of them present only once. Material for sequencing was blood. These receptors were obtained from a boy under 18 with cystic fibrosis.

The rearrangement links TRBV11-2 to TRBJ2-7; D might be TRBD2 (6 bases). This CDR3 has 17 amino acids. Germline loops: CDR1 SGHAT, CDR2 FQNNGV. V lost 0 bases and J lost 4, with 19 bases in between. The CDR3 DNA follows: TGTGCCAGCAGCTTAGATAGTAGAAGGGGACTCCTGTACGAGCAGTACTTC. It codes for CASSLDSRRGLLYEQYF.

The chain couples TRBV10-3 to TRBJ1-2, with D perhaps matching TRBD1 (5 bases). Germline V gene data show CDR1 as ENHRY and CDR2 as SYGVKD. CDR3 length: 14 residues. Trimming removed 6 bases from V and 7 bases from J, with 18 bases in between. As DNA, the CDR3 is TGTGCCATCAGAGGGGCAACTTCGTCGACTGGCTACACCTTC. This encodes CAIRGATSSTGYTF.

This sequence joins TRBV7-9 and TRBJ1-6; D remains unclear. The CDR3 loop spans 12 amino acids. V lost 7 bases and J lost 11, with 12 bases in between. Germline V CDR1 and CDR2: SEHNR, FQNEAQ (reference sequence). Written as DNA, the CDR3 is TGTGCCAGCATCGTAGGAGGGCCACCCCTCCACTTT. This translates into CASIVGGPPLHF.

The rearrangement uses TRBV27 and TRBJ1-1; TRBD1 matches at 9 bases. The CDR3 totals 15 residues. Looked up from germline, CDR1 is MNHEY and CDR2 is SMNVEV (reference sequence). V lost 5 bases, J lost 1 base, and 5 bases stayed unmatched. The CDR3 region has the DNA TGTGCCAGCAGTACTCCGGGACAGGGGAACACTGAAGCTTTCTTT. It specifies CASSTPGQGNTEAFF.

The chain uses TRBV6-1 and TRBJ2-7; D is unclear. V was trimmed by 7 bases and J by 8 bases, leaving 18 bases between them. This CDR3 region has 13 residues. Germline CDR1 and CDR2: MNHNS and SASEGT. Written as DNA, the CDR3 is TGTGCCAGCAAGGAAAACAGATATCTCAAGCAGTACTTC. Protein sequence: CASKENRYLKQYF.

The CDR3 DNA sequence: TGTGCCAGCAGCTTAGAACAAGCCGGGACAGGGGGGAACACTGAAGCTTTCTTT. This codes for CASSLEQAGTGGNTEAFF. This chain joins TRBV7-3 and TRBJ1-1, with TRBD1 matching 11 bases. V dropped 2 bases and J dropped 1; count of bases not matched to a gene: 9. CDR3 size: 18 residues. From germline, CDR1 is SGHTA and CDR2 FQGTGA.

The gene calls are TRBV2 and TRBJ1-1; 7 bases agree with TRBD1. The CDR3 is 13 amino acids. Germline lookup yields CDR1 SNHLY and CDR2 FYNNEI. The ends lost 4 bases at V and 4 bases at J; junction bases unmatched: 3. CDR3: CASSGQGGTEAFF. DNA of the CDR3: TGTGCCAGCAGTGGTCAGGGGGGCACTGAAGCTTTCTTT.

The chain has TRBV19 and TRBJ1-5; TRBD1 is a possible D gene (6 bases). The germline CDR1 and CDR2 sequences are LNHDA and SQIVND (reference sequence). The CDR3 consists of 17 residues. V gave up 4 bases and J gave up 0 bases, with 16 bases separating them. Written as DNA, the CDR3 is TGTGCCAGTAGTAAGGTAGACAGGATTTATAGCAATCAGCCCCAGCATTTT. Encoded protein: CASSKVDRIYSNQPQHF.

The chain carries TRBV15 and TRBJ2-3; 10 positions match TRBD2. Germline CDR1 reads LNHNV; CDR2 reads YYDKDF (reference sequence). This CDR3 is built from 17 residues. V lost 3 bases to trimming and J lost 2 bases; unmatched junction nucleotides: 8. CDR3: CATSRLNSGGPTDTQYF. The CDR3 region has the DNA TGTGCCACCAGCAGGTTAAATAGCGGGGGGCCCACAGATACGCAGTATTTT.

This rearrangement joins TRBV15 to TRBJ2-5; 8 nucleotides match TRBD2. V dropped 0 bases and J dropped 0; count of bases not matched to a gene: 0. Per germline, CDR1 LNHNV and CDR2 YYDKDF (reference sequence). The CDR3 has 15 residues. In DNA form, the CDR3 reads TGTGCCACCAGCAGAGATAGCGGGGACCAAGAGACCCAGTACTTC. The encoded protein is CATSRDSGDQETQYF. Full variable domain (rest looked up from reference TRBV15 and TRBJ2-5): DAMVIQNPRYQVTQFGKPVTLSCSQTLNHNVMYWYQQKSSQAPKLLFHYYDKDFNNEADTPDNFQSRRPNTSFCFLDIRSPGLGDTAMYLCATSRDSGDQETQYFGPGTRLLVL.

This clone was found once. The chain joins TRBV30 to TRBJ2-7; 9 positions agree with TRBD2. The CDR3 is made up of 15 amino acids. J lost 4 bases, V lost 5 bases, and 12 bases had no gene match. Germline V gene data show CDR1 as GTSNPN and CDR2 as SVGIG (reference sequence). DNA of the CDR3: TGTGCCTGGGACGGCGCTAGCGGGACCCGGTACGAGCAGTACTTC. It is translated as CAWDGASGTRYEQYF.

The chain combines TRBV19 with TRBJ1-5, with D possibly matching TRBD1 (5 bases). Trimming cost V 0 bases and J 2 bases, with 14 bases left between them. The CDR3 spans 17 residues. Germline V gene data show CDR1 as LNHDA and CDR2 as SQIVND (reference sequence). Written as DNA, the CDR3 is TGTGCCAGTAGTATAGATCGGGGCGCAGCGGGCAATCAGCCCCAGCATTTT. Translating it yields CASSIDRGAAGNQPQHF. Full variable domain (rest looked up from reference TRBV19 and TRBJ1-5): DGGITQSPKYLFRKEGQNVTLSCEQNLNHDAMYWYRQDPGQGLRLIYYSQIVNDFQKGDIAEGYSVSREKKESFPLTVTSAQKNPTAFYLCASSIDRGAAGNQPQHFGDGTRLSIL.

The V call is TRBV19, the J call TRBJ1-1, with D possibly being TRBD1 (5 bases). Germline values: CDR1 LNHDA, CDR2 SQIVND (reference sequence). The CDR3 extends over 14 amino acids. V gave up 1 base and J gave up 3 bases, with 9 bases separating them. The CDR3 loop is CASSIGQFYTEAFF. The DNA for the CDR3 is TGTGCCAGTAGTATAGGACAGTTCTACACTGAAGCTTTCTTT.

The gene calls are TRBV6-6 and TRBJ2-3; TRBD1 matches at 10 bases. The CDR3 length is 14 residues. V lost 5 bases to trimming and J lost 6 bases; unmatched junction nucleotides: 5. Germline V gene lookup returns CDR1 MNHNY and CDR2 SVGAGI (reference sequence). This CDR3 reads CASSRTGGMDTQYF. CDR3 sequence (DNA): TGTGCCAGCAGTCGGACAGGGGGGATGGATACGCAGTATTTT.

This chain connects TRBV27 to TRBJ1-2; 7 bases map to TRBD1. J was trimmed by 5 bases and V by 5 bases; bases with no gene match: 11. CDR1 is MNHEY, CDR2 SMNVEV, per germline (reference sequence). This CDR3 contains 15 residues. This chain's CDR3 is CASSRTGTVIYGYTF. The CDR3 DNA follows: TGTGCCAGCAGTCGAACCGGGACAGTTATTTATGGCTACACCTTC.

The chain joins TRBV30 to TRBJ1-5; D remains unclear. The V end lost 2 bases, the J end lost 0 bases, and 8 bases lay between the germline ends. CDR1 and CDR2 from the germline V gene are GTSNPN and SVGIG (reference sequence). The CDR3 contains 14 residues. The CDR3 region is CAWSMGNSNQPQHF. The CDR3 bases are TGTGCCTGGAGTATGGGGAATAGCAATCAGCCCCAGCATTTT.

This rearrangement joins TRBV30 to TRBJ2-5, with D uncertain. The J call is doubtful: the DNA matches TRBJ2-7 better. Per germline, CDR1 GTSNPN and CDR2 SVGIG (reference sequence). This CDR3 spans 12 amino acids. The CDR3 reads CAWSKGAYEQYF. The CDR3 DNA reads TGTGCCTGGAGCAAGGGTGCGTACGAGCAGTACTTC.

The J gene is TRBJ1-5, the V gene TRBV19, with unresolved D. With 5 bases removed from V and 0 bases from J, the gap between germline ends came to 8 bases. The V gene's germline CDR1 is LNHDA and CDR2 SQIVND (reference sequence). CDR3 length: 14 residues. The chain's CDR3 is CASSSGNSNQPQHF. As DNA, the CDR3 is TGTGCCAGTAGTTCGGGTAATAGCAATCAGCCCCAGCATTTT. The variable domain in full, completed from reference TRBV19 and TRBJ1-5, reads DGGITQSPKYLFRKEGQNVTLSCEQNLNHDAMYWYRQDPGQGLRLIYYSQIVNDFQKGDIAEGYSVSREKKESFPLTVTSAQKNPTAFYLCASSSGNSNQPQHFGDGTRLSIL.

The chain combines TRBV28 with TRBJ1-4; D is unresolved. The germline CDR1 and CDR2 sequences are MDHEN and SYDVKM. The CDR3 covers 14 residues. The V end was cut by 4 bases, the J end by 7 bases, with 13 bases between. The CDR3 region is CASSSSWAGEKLFF. The CDR3 bases are TGTGCCAGCAGTTCGAGTTGGGCGGGTGAAAAACTGTTTTTT. The full variable domain, with the rest looked up from reference TRBV28 and TRBJ1-4, is DVKVTQSSRYLVKRTGEKVFLECVQDMDHENMFWYRQDPGLGLRLIYFSYDVKMKEKGDIPEGYSVSREKKERFSLILESASTNQTSMYLCASSSSWAGEKLFFGSGTQLSVL.

The V and J genes are TRBV25-1 and TRBJ2-7, with a tentative D call TRBD1 (5 bases). The germline gives CDR1 MGHDK, CDR2 SYGVNS. The CDR3 spans 14 residues. V was trimmed by 1 base and J by 0 bases, leaving 7 bases between them. CDR3 region: CASSEWGTSYEQYF. Here the CDR3 DNA reads TGTGCCAGCAGTGAATGGGGCACCTCCTACGAGCAGTACTTC.

This clone was seen just once. V is TRBV10-3 and J is TRBJ2-7; TRBD1 matches 12 bases. The CDR3 is made up of 14 amino acids. V dropped 6 bases and J dropped 5; count of bases not matched to a gene: 5. Per germline, CDR1 ENHRY and CDR2 SYGVKD. DNA for the CDR3: TGTGCCATCAGCGATGGGACAGGGGGCCACGAGCAGTACTTC. Its protein is CAISDGTGGHEQYF.

The chain employs TRBV4-1 and TRBJ1-1; D is perhaps TRBD1 (5 bases). The germline V gene encodes CDR1 MGHRA and CDR2 YSYEKL. With 2 bases removed from V and 3 bases from J, the gap between germline ends came to 13 bases. The CDR3 spans 15 residues. The CDR3 here is CASSQWGVADTEAFF. CDR3 in DNA: TGCGCCAGCAGCCAATGGGGGGTGGCAGACACTGAAGCTTTCTTT.

The chain couples TRBV9 to TRBJ2-2; D is uncertain. The CDR3 spans 17 residues. The V end was cut by 4 bases, the J end by 1 base, with 17 bases between. Germline V gives CDR1 SGDLS, CDR2 YYNGEE. CDR3 bases: TGTGCCAGCAGCTTAGTGGGTCCGACCAGGAACACCGGGGAGCTGTTTTTT. It codes for CASSLVGPTRNTGELFF.

This clone was observed a single time. The rearrangement links TRBV5-1 to TRBJ2-2; 12 nucleotides match TRBD2. After removal of 4 bases from V and 2 bases from J, the junction contained 6 bases not matched to a gene. The CDR3 contains 17 residues. Germline-derived CDR1 and CDR2 are SGHRS and YFSETQ. The CDR3 is CASSRGLAGVNTGELFF. The CDR3 nucleotides read TGCGCCAGCAGCCGGGGACTAGCGGGCGTAAACACCGGGGAGCTGTTTTTT.

Notes on this clone: The sample contains more than one DNA sequence encoding this CDR3. The chain employs TRBV7-9 and TRBJ2-7; D remains ambiguous. This CDR3 has 12 amino acids. Trimming took 1 base from V and 1 from J, leaving 2 bases between them. Germline loops: CDR1 SEHNR, CDR2 FQNEAQ (reference sequence). In DNA, the CDR3 is TGTGCCAGCAGCTTAGGTTCCTACGAGCAGTACTTC. Protein sequence: CASSLGSYEQYF.

V gene TRBV7-2 combines with J gene TRBJ1-2, with TRBD1 matching over 9 bases. Germline V gene lookup returns CDR1 SGHTA and CDR2 FQGNSA. J was trimmed by 4 bases and V by 4 bases; bases with no gene match: 7. This CDR3 region has 15 residues. The CDR3 protein is CASSSPTGGVYGYTF. CDR3 in DNA: TGTGCCAGCAGCTCTCCGACAGGGGGAGTCTATGGCTACACCTTC.

This sequence joins TRBV9 and TRBJ2-5; unclear D gene. The J call may not be correct, given that the DNA end is closer to TRBJ2-7. CDR1 and CDR2 from the germline V gene are SGDLS and YYNGEE. This CDR3 contains 14 residues. The CDR3 loop is CASSVGSSPYEQYF. The CDR3 DNA follows: TGTGCCAGCAGCGTAGGTTCCTCGCCCTACGAGCAGTACTTC.

The rearrangement joins TRBV7-6 to TRBJ2-7, with D tentatively TRBD1 (6 bases). V lost 5 bases to trimming and J lost 0 bases, with 14 bases between them. The CDR3 spans 15 residues. CDR1 SGHVS and CDR2 FNYEAQ come from the germline V gene. This chain's CDR3 is CASSRRGHPSYEQYF. The CDR3 nucleotides read TGTGCCAGCAGCCGAAGGGGACATCCCTCCTACGAGCAGTACTTC. Using reference TRBV7-6 and TRBJ2-7 for the parts outside the CDR3, the full variable domain is GAGVSQSPRYKVTKRGQDVALRCDPISGHVSLYWYRQALGQGPEFLTYFNYEAQQDKSGLPNDRFSAERPEGSISTLTIQRTEQRDSAMYRCASSRRGHPSYEQYFGPGTRLTVT.

The gene calls are TRBV30 and TRBJ2-7, with 9 nucleotides matching TRBD1. Germline CDR1 and CDR2: GTSNPN and SVGIG (reference sequence). V dropped 1 base and J dropped 3; count of bases not matched to a gene: 7. This CDR3 contains 15 residues. Here the CDR3 DNA reads TGTGCCTGGAGTGCCCAATACAGGGGGCTCTACGAGCAGTACTTC. This gives the protein CAWSAQYRGLYEQYF.

The chain is built from TRBV7-2 and TRBJ2-2, with 7 nucleotides matching TRBD2. V dropped 5 bases and J dropped 2; count of bases not matched to a gene: 5. CDR3 length: 15 residues. Germline CDR1 SGHTA, CDR2 FQGNSA. The CDR3 DNA reads TGTGCCAGCAGCCCGACTAGCCCCAACACCGGGGAGCTGTTTTTT. This sequence encodes CASSPTSPNTGELFF.